Below are 7 T cell receptor beta chains sequenced from a single sample in a study of molecular identifiers for immune sequencing clone quantification. One entry per CDR3 protein, called by TCRdb with MiXCR from the PCR reads. The repertoire has some 680,000 distinct CDR3 sequences, 25% of them found once; the top ten carry 0.75% to 0.8%. The sample taken for sequencing was naive CD8+ T cells from blood, with Jurkat cell RNA spiked in. Subset defined: FACS-sorted CD8+CD4-CCR7+CD45RA+ naive T cells. These receptors all come from a human donor in good health. Some libraries in this study had Jurkat cell RNA spiked in.

The chain combines TRBV27 with TRBJ2-2; a weak D match, TRBD1 (6 bases). Germline-derived CDR1 and CDR2 are MNHEY and SMNVEV (reference sequence). CDR3 length: 16 residues. The germline V and J ends were trimmed by 8 bases and 0 bases, with 16 bases remaining between them. DNA for the CDR3: TGTGCCAGCGGAACAGGGCTAATGGCGAACACCGGGGAGCTGTTTTTT. Its translation: CASGTGLMANTGELFF.

Comment on this clonotype: A read error may be the cause here, since a much bigger clone is one base away. This chain connects TRBV19 to TRBJ2-4; D is perhaps TRBD2 (5 bases). The germline V gene encodes CDR1 LNHDA and CDR2 SQIVND (reference sequence). This CDR3 has 15 amino acids. CDR3 in DNA: TGTGCCAGTTCATTGGCGGGTATAGCCGAAAACATTCAGTACTTC. It translates to CASSLAGIAENIQYF.

In this sample, this clonotype turned up many times. The V call is TRBV6-5, the J call TRBJ2-1; 8 positions agree with TRBD2. Per the germline V gene, CDR1 is MNHEY and CDR2 is SVGAGI. The length of the CDR3 is 15 residues. The junction had 10 bases not matched to a gene; V was cut back by 6 bases and J by 6 bases. Here the CDR3 reads CASRTRGGMSNEQFF. CDR3 DNA sequence: TGTGCCAGCAGGACCCGGGGGGGCATGTCCAATGAGCAGTTCTTC.

The V and J genes are TRBV7-6 and TRBJ2-3, with a possible D match to TRBD2 (6 bases). The germline gives CDR1 SGHVS, CDR2 FNYEAQ. The CDR3 sequence is 17 residues long. V lost 1 base, J lost 1 base, and 15 bases lay in between. This chain's CDR3 is CASSLEGGIFGTDTQYF. DNA for the CDR3: TGTGCCAGCAGCTTAGAAGGCGGGATTTTCGGCACAGATACGCAGTATTTT.

A remark on this clonotype: One base away lies a much larger clone, so this may be a sequencing read error. The chain recombines TRBV9 with TRBJ2-2, with 9 positions matching TRBD2. Trimming at V came to 4 bases and at J to 4 bases, leaving 17 bases not matched to a gene. The length of the CDR3 is 19 residues. The germline V gene has CDR1 SGDLS and CDR2 YYNGEE. CDR3 coding DNA: TGTGCCAGCAGCAAACCCACCCGGAGGGCGGGAGGGGCCACCGGGGAGCTGTTTTTT. Translating gives CASSKPTRRAGGATGELFF.

The sample holds many counts of this clonotype. The rearrangement joins TRBV12-3 or TRBV12-4 to TRBJ1-1; D gene uncertain. V lost 3 bases and J lost 0, with 8 bases in between. This CDR3 contains 14 residues. The CDR3 spells CASSFAQLNTEAFF. The CDR3 coding sequence is TGTGCCAGCAGTTTCGCACAGTTGAACACTGAAGCTTTCTTT.

This sequence joins TRBV4-2 and TRBJ2-2; a weak D match, TRBD1 (6 bases). Germline V CDR1 and CDR2: LGHNA, YNFKEQ. The V and J ends lost 5 bases and 5 bases respectively, with 9 bases between them. CDR3 length: 13 residues. CDR3 protein: CASSWTVTGELFF. DNA for the CDR3: TGTGCCAGCAGCTGGACAGTGACCGGGGAGCTGTTTTTT.